One and the same sample provided the 20 T cell receptor beta chains below, sequenced in a study of control samples from healthy donors and cancer patients (dated by TCRdb to 2018 to 2021). Library creation used the immunoSEQ multiplex PCR assay. The immuneACCESS repertoire file appears here via TCRdb, limited to in-frame rearrangements. These files lack a portion of the clones; in checked studies, under half of the deficit traces to unresolved V genes, and the cause of the others is not known. The sample table holds approximately 140,000 clones, of which roughly 92% were seen once. The ten largest clones capture approximately 10% of the sample. Sequencing was performed on blood. Receptor source: a man in his thirties or forties in good health.

The CDR3 DNA follows: TGCGCCAGCAGCCCGGGACAGGGGGGTGGCACAGATACGCAGTATTTT. This sequence encodes CASSPGQGGGTDTQYF. This sequence joins TRBV10-1 and TRBJ2-3; 11 nucleotides align to TRBD1. Germline V gene lookup returns CDR1 WNHNN and CDR2 SYGVQD (reference sequence). V was pared by 6 bases and J by 1 base, with 6 bases of the junction left unmatched. The length of the CDR3 is 16 residues.

CDR3 sequence: CASKDPLRDPNEKLFF. CDR3 sequence (DNA): TGTGCCAGTAAGGACCCCCTGCGGGACCCTAATGAAAAACTGTTTTTT. V is TRBV19 and J is TRBJ1-4, with D perhaps TRBD1 (5 bases). The CDR3 spans 16 residues. Trimming shortened V by 7 bases and J by 3 bases, and 18 bases separated the two germline ends. The germline gives CDR1 LNHDA, CDR2 SQIVND (reference sequence).

The chain combines TRBV14 with TRBJ2-7; no clear D. Trimming cost V 0 bases and J 7 bases, with 19 bases left between them. The V gene's germline CDR1 is SGHDN and CDR2 FVKESK. This CDR3 spans 16 amino acids. The CDR3 here is CASSQDGNTPSREQYF. The CDR3 DNA reads as TGTGCCAGCAGCCAAGATGGTAACACCCCCTCGAGGGAGCAGTACTTC.

The chain is built from TRBV27 and TRBJ2-1, with D perhaps matching TRBD2 (6 bases). The CDR3 sequence is 14 residues long. Germline lookup yields CDR1 MNHEY and CDR2 SMNVEV (reference sequence). V was shortened by 6 bases and J by 9 bases, with 18 bases between the two germline ends. In nucleotides, the CDR3 is TGTGCCAGCAGAACGCATTTAACTAGCCCTGAGCAGTTCTTC. Amino acid sequence: CASRTHLTSPEQFF.

The chain carries TRBV27 and TRBJ1-6; the D is unclear. The CDR3 is 15 residues long. Deletions cut 4 bases from V and 10 bases from J, with 17 bases between. Germline V gene data show CDR1 as MNHEY and CDR2 as SMNVEV (reference sequence). The CDR3 DNA sequence: TGTGCCAGCAGTTCCGCGGGCCTCTCGTTCTCACCCCTCCACTTT. Its translation: CASSSAGLSFSPLHF.

The V call is TRBV2, the J call TRBJ2-1; TRBD2 aligns across 16 bases. V was pared by 8 bases and J by 2 bases, with 15 bases of the junction left unmatched. The CDR3 sequence is 20 residues long. CDR1 and CDR2 (germline): SNHLY, FYNNEI. DNA of the CDR3: TGTGCCAGCCATGAAACACCGGGACTAGCGGGAGGGACCGCCTACAATGAGCAGTTCTTC. It yields the protein CASHETPGLAGGTAYNEQFF.

V gene TRBV6-6 combines with J gene TRBJ2-1, with 10 bases matching TRBD2. The germline V gene encodes CDR1 MNHNY and CDR2 SVGAGI (reference sequence). This CDR3 has 15 residues. Trimming removed 2 bases from V and 8 bases from J; junction bases left unmatched: 6. The CDR3: CASSYRPSGSDEQFF. The CDR3 bases are TGTGCCAGCAGTTACAGGCCTAGCGGGAGCGATGAGCAGTTCTTC.

This clone has only one observation. V gene TRBV5-5 combines with J gene TRBJ2-3; a possible D gene is TRBD2 (5 bases). Trimming stripped 3 bases from V and 2 bases from J, with 7 bases between. The germline V gene encodes CDR1 SGHKS and CDR2 YYEKEE (reference sequence). The CDR3 extends over 13 amino acids. Here the CDR3 DNA reads TGTGCCAGCAGCTCCGGGAACACAGATACGCAGTATTTT. It yields the protein CASSSGNTDTQYF.

The chain recombines TRBV20-1 with TRBJ1-3; D perhaps matches TRBD1 (6 bases). Germline CDR1 and CDR2: DFQATT and SNEGSKA (reference sequence). Trimming pared 3 bases from V and 2 bases from J, leaving 11 bases between. CDR3 length: 14 amino acids. This CDR3 reads CSASRGPPGNTIYF. The CDR3, as DNA: TGCAGTGCTAGTCGGGGGCCTCCTGGAAACACCATATATTTT.

The CDR3 nucleotides read TGTGCCAGCAGCTTGGGGGGACTGCGACAGGTTGAAGCTTTCTTT. Residues: CASSLGGLRQVEAFF. J is TRBJ1-1 and V is TRBV5-4; TRBD1 is a possible D gene (6 bases). This CDR3 spans 15 amino acids. The V end lost 0 bases, the J end lost 7 bases, and 16 bases lay between the germline ends. From germline, CDR1 is SGHNT and CDR2 YYREEE (reference sequence).

The genes are TRBV28 and TRBJ1-6; D remains unclear. Germline lookup yields CDR1 MDHEN and CDR2 SYDVKM. The CDR3 length is 13 residues. V gave up 2 bases and J gave up 13 bases, with 12 bases separating them. The CDR3 sequence: CASSLGGLLPLHF. CDR3 sequence (DNA): TGTGCCAGCAGTTTAGGCGGACTTCTGCCCCTCCACTTT.

The J gene is TRBJ2-7, the V gene TRBV19, with 9 bases matching TRBD2. Germline V gene lookup returns CDR1 LNHDA and CDR2 SQIVND (reference sequence). Trimming at V came to 2 bases and at J to 2 bases, leaving 4 bases not matched to a gene. The CDR3 totals 15 residues. Here the CDR3 reads CASSISLAGTYEQYF. In DNA form, the CDR3 reads TGTGCCAGTAGTATATCGCTAGCGGGAACCTACGAGCAGTACTTC.

This clone was counted once. The chain has TRBV7-2 and TRBJ1-5; D remains ambiguous. The CDR3 runs to 14 residues. The germline V gene encodes CDR1 SGHTA and CDR2 FQGNSA. Trimming stripped 5 bases from V and 6 bases from J, with 14 bases between. CDR3 nucleotide sequence: TGTGCCAGCAGCCCCGATTCACGGTTTCAGCCCCAGCATTTT. Its translation is CASSPDSRFQPQHF.

The chain employs TRBV2 and TRBJ2-5; no reliable D call. Trimming left V 7 bases short and J 5 bases short, with 17 bases between. This CDR3 is 14 amino acids long. The germline gives CDR1 SNHLY, CDR2 FYNNEI. In nucleotides, the CDR3 is TGTGCCAGCACCGCAATGTACGGGTCTGAGACCCAGTACTTC. This translates into CASTAMYGSETQYF.

This CDR3 is CASSPRGGRGYTF. Written as DNA, the CDR3 is TGTGCCAGCAGCCCCAGGGGGGGTCGTGGCTACACCTTC. The V and J genes are TRBV12-3 or TRBV12-4 and TRBJ1-2, with 7 bases lining up with TRBD1. There are 13 residues in the CDR3. V dropped 6 bases and J dropped 7; count of bases not matched to a gene: 8.

The chain combines TRBV5-6 with TRBJ2-7, with TRBD2 as a possible D gene (6 bases). The length of the CDR3 is 14 residues. Trimming pared 1 base from V and 2 bases from J, leaving 10 bases between. From germline, CDR1 is SGHDT and CDR2 YYEEEE. The CDR3 spells CASSLRRTTYEQYF. CDR3 nucleotides: TGTGCCAGCAGCTTGCGGAGGACTACCTACGAGCAGTACTTC. The full variable domain, completed using reference TRBV5-6 and TRBJ2-7, is DAGVTQSPTHLIKTRGQQVTLRCSPKSGHDTVSWYQQALGQGPQFIFQYYEEEERQRGNFPDRFSGHQFPNYSSELNVNALLLGDSALYLCASSLRRTTYEQYFGPGTRLTVT.

The rearrangement uses TRBV11-2 and TRBJ1-1; possibly TRBD1 for D (6 bases). Looked up from germline, CDR1 is SGHAT and CDR2 is FQNNGV. This CDR3 has 14 residues. Deletions cut 5 bases from V and 5 bases from J, with 15 bases between. CDR3 loop: CASSRDRLGTEAFF. In DNA, the CDR3 is TGTGCCAGCAGCCGCGACAGGTTAGGGACTGAAGCTTTCTTT.

This sequence joins TRBV7-2 and TRBJ2-4, with D tentatively TRBD1 (6 bases). Germline V gene lookup returns CDR1 SGHTA and CDR2 FQGNSA. The ends were cut back, 5 bases at V and 0 bases at J, with 14 bases in the middle. The CDR3 is made up of 16 amino acids. The CDR3 protein is CASSIDRLKAKNIQYF. CDR3 sequence (DNA): TGTGCCAGCAGCATCGACAGGCTAAAAGCCAAAAACATTCAGTACTTC.

This rearrangement joins TRBV5-1 to TRBJ1-2; D is perhaps TRBD1 (5 bases). Per the germline V gene, CDR1 is SGHRS and CDR2 is YFSETQ. Trimming left V 0 bases short and J 11 bases short, with 14 bases between. There are 13 residues in the CDR3. Here the CDR3 reads CASSLALGEKYTF. The CDR3 DNA reads as TGCGCCAGCAGCTTGGCCCTAGGGGAAAAATACACCTTC.

This rearrangement joins TRBV7-9 to TRBJ1-5; D not resolved. Germline CDR1 reads SEHNR; CDR2 reads FQNEAQ (reference sequence). V lost 6 bases to trimming and J lost 4 bases, with 16 bases between them. The CDR3 has 15 residues. The chain's CDR3 is CASRSGSLPNQPQHF. CDR3 sequence (DNA): TGTGCCAGCAGGTCCGGGTCACTACCTAATCAGCCCCAGCATTTT.